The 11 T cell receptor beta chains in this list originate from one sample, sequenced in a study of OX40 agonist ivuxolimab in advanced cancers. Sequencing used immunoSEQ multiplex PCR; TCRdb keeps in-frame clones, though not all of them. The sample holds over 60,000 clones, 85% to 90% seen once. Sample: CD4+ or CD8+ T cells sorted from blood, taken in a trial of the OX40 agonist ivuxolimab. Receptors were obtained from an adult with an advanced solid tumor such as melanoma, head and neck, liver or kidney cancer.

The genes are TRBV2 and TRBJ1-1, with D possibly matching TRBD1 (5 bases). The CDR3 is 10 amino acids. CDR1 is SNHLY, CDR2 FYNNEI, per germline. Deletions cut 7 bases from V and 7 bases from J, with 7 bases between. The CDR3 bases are TGTGCCAGCACGGGGGGTGAAGCTTTCTTT. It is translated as CASTGGEAFF.

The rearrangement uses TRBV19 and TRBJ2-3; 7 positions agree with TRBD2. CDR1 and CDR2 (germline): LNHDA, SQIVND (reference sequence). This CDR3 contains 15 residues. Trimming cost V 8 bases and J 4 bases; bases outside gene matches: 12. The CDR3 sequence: CASSARGGSPDTQYF. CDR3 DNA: TGTGCCAGTTCCGCTAGGGGCGGGAGTCCAGATACGCAGTATTTT.

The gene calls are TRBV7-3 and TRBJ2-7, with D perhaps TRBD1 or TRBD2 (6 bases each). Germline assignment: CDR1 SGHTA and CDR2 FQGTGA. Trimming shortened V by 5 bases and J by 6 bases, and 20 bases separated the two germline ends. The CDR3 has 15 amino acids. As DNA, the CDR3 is TGTGCCAGCAGCCAATCGGGGGCCCAGGGCGCCGAGCAGTACTTC. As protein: CASSQSGAQGAEQYF.

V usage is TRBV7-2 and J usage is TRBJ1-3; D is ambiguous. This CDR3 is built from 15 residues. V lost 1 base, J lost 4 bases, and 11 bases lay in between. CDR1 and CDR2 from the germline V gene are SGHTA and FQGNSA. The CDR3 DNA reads TGTGCCAGCAGCTTAGATGAGAGGTTCGGAAACACCATATATTTT. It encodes CASSLDERFGNTIYF.

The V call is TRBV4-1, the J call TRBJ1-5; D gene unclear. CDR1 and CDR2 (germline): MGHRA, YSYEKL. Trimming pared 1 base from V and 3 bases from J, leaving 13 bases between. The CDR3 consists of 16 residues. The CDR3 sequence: CASSQGAGRTNQPQHF. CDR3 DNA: TGCGCCAGCAGCCAAGGGGCAGGACGAACCAATCAGCCCCAGCATTTT.

The DNA for the CDR3 is TGTGCCAGCAGCTTGGGGCTGGTTTACTCTGGAAACACCATATATTTT. Protein product: CASSLGLVYSGNTIYF. The V call is TRBV5-5, the J call TRBJ1-3, with unresolved D. The V end lost 0 bases, the J end lost 0 bases, and 10 bases lay between the germline ends. This CDR3 has 16 residues. From germline, CDR1 is SGHKS and CDR2 YYEKEE (reference sequence).

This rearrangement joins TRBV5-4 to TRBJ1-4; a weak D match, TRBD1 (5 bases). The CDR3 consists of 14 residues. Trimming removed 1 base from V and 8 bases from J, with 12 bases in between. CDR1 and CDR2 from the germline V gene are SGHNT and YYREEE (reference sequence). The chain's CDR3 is CASSLRGREEKLFF. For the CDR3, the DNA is TGTGCCAGCAGCTTGAGGGGTCGGGAGGAAAAACTGTTTTTT.

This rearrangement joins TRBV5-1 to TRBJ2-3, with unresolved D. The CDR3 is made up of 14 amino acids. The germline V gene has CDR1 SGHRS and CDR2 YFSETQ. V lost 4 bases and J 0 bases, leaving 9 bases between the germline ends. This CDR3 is CASSGSTSTDTQYF. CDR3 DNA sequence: TGCGCCAGCAGCGGCAGTACTAGCACAGATACGCAGTATTTT.

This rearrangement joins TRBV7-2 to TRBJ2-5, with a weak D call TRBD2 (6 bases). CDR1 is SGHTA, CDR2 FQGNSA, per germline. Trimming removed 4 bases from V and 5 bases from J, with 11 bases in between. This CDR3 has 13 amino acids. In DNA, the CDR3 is TGTGCCAGCAGCTCGGCCGCGGGGGAGACCCAGTACTTC. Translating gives CASSSAAGETQYF.

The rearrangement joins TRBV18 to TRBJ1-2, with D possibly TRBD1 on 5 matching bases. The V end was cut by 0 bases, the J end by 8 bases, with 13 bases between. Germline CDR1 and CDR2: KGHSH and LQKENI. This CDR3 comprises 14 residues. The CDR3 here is CASSPPSAPGGYTF. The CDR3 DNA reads TGTGCCAGCTCACCACCTTCAGCTCCAGGGGGCTACACCTTC.

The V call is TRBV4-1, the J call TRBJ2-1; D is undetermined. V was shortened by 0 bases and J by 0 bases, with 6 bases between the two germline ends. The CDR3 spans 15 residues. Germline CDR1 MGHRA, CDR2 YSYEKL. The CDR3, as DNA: TGCGCCAGCAGCCAAGACAGCCCCTCCTACAATGAGCAGTTCTTC. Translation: CASSQDSPSYNEQFF.